This T cell receptor beta chain was recovered during a study of blood T cell repertoires in COVID-19. The germline CDR1 and CDR2 sequences are SGHKS and YYEKEE (reference sequence). V gave up 4 bases and J gave up 4 bases; unmatched junction bases: 11. This CDR3 is built from 16 residues. This clone appeared once. How the authors handled the data: Amplifying reference gene primers gave estimates of nucleated cell counts. The repertoire was sequenced with immunoSEQ multiplex PCR; TCRdb's copy has only in-frame clones and lacks some. The DNA gave D and trimming, while V, J and clone size come from that table. The data hold hundreds of thousands of clones, with more than 75% observed a single time.

The material sequenced was peripheral blood. This chain links TRBV5-5 with TRBJ2-5; TRBD1 matches at 9 bases. The receptor was derived from a woman of 80 years or more with COVID-19, enrolled during active disease. CDR3 region: CASSPTGGRVRETQYF. As DNA, the CDR3 is TGTGCCAGCAGCCCGACAGGGGGAAGGGTTAGAGAGACCCAGTACTTC.